This TCR beta chain appears in the sequencing data of a study of vaccination effects on CD4 cells after COVID-19. Study in general: Each participant received a vaccine that was either BNT162b2 or mRNA-1273, given as two doses. Study-wide points: The study dataset contains few convalescent patients and includes no early post-infection timepoints. Infection- and vaccine-induced clones contracted markedly late after vaccination.

Within the ViraFEST assay, antigen-specific CD4+ T cells underwent expansion with viral peptide pools prior to sequencing. Isolating CD4+ T cells followed 9 to 10 days of culture. The study found no prior SARS-CoV-2 infection in the vaccine recipients, who tested negative for nucleocapsid antibodies. Each culture had half its medium swapped for IL-2 medium on days 3 and 7. Here immunoSEQ multiplex PCR was the method, and the copy in TCRdb shows in-frame clones only, minus some. Here the sample spans 40,000 to 45,000 clones, around 80% being singletons. V was shortened by 4 bases and J by 1 base, with 12 bases between the two germline ends. CDR3 length equals 15 residues. Germline CDR1 and CDR2: MDHEN and SYDVKM. As to this clone: Its specificity is unknown.

The sequence derives from a human donor who received a COVID-19 vaccine. The sample here was CD4+ T cells from PBMCs cultured with SARS-CoV-2 spike peptides, taken before COVID-19 vaccination. V gene TRBV28 combines with J gene TRBJ2-3; D is undetermined. The CDR3 is CASSSLGGGTDTQYF. The CDR3 nucleotides read TGTGCCAGCAGTTCCCTGGGCGGCGGCACAGATACGCAGTATTTT.